Detailed here is one T cell receptor (beta chain). Antigen: not known. V gave up 2 bases and J gave up 5 bases; unmatched junction bases: 7. The germline V gene has CDR1 SGHRS and CDR2 YFSETQ. CDR3 length equals 15 residues. This sample is drawn from a study of cytomegalovirus exposure and HLA in healthy donors. Study findings and constraints: It was only CMV serostatus that was available as immune exposure information.

The PCR contained 60 Vbeta and 13 Jbeta primers. Measured with immunoSEQ multiplex PCR; TCRdb has only the in-frame clones, and not every one. The data contain 150,000 to 180,000 clones, roughly 70% of them singletons. This chain links TRBV5-1 with TRBJ2-3, with 8 bases aligning to TRBD1. Sequenced input: PBMCs. The origin of this receptor is a man aged 30 to 39 in good health and CMV-seronegative. Here the CDR3 DNA reads TGCGCCAGCAGCTTAGCAGGGGGCTCGATAGATACGCAGTATTTT. Its protein is CASSLAGGSIDTQYF.